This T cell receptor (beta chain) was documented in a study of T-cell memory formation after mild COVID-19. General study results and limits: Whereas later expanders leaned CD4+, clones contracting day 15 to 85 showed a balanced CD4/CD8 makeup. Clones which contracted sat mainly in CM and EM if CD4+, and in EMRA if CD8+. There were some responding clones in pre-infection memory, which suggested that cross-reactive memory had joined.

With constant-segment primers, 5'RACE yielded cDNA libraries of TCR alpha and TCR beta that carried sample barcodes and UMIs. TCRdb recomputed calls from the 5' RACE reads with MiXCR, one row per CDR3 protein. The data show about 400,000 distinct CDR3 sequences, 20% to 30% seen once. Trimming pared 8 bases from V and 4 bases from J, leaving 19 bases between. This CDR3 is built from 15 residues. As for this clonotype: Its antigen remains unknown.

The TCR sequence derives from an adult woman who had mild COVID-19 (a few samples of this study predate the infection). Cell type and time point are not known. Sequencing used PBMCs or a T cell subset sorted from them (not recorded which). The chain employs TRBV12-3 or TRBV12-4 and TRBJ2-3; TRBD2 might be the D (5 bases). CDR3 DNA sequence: TGTGCCAGCCTAACTAGATGGAGCACTCCAGATACGCAGTATTTT. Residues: CASLTRWSTPDTQYF.